Sequencing of this TCR beta chain was carried out in a study of PD-L1 blockade in urothelial cancer. Background on the study: Blood was analyzed 3 weeks (second dose) and 6 weeks after treatment start. Among blood samples, the median T cell count was roughly 150,000.

The CDR3 is 12 amino acids. Germline CDR1 reads MNHEY; CDR2 reads SVGAGI. TCRdb keeps only in-frame clones here, not all; method: immunoSEQ multiplex PCR. Seen here are 30,000 to 45,000 clones, over 75% observed once, and the top ten hold roughly 7.6%. A single count supports this clone. The cohort comprised individuals with locally advanced or metastatic urothelial carcinoma. The source was PBMCs, collected around atezolizumab (anti-PD-L1) treatment. The receptor was derived from a man in his sixties or seventies with urothelial cancer. The chain has TRBV6-5 and TRBJ2-5; a weak D match, TRBD2 (6 bases). The J call is doubtful: the DNA matches TRBJ2-7 better. The CDR3 DNA reads TGTGCCAGCAGGGACTACTACTACGAGCAGTACTTC. It encodes CASRDYYYEQYF.